This T cell receptor beta chain was recovered during a study of OX40 agonist ivuxolimab in advanced cancers. Study details: An anti-OX40 (CD134) antibody with agonistic activity, ivuxolimab, was administered to patients. At doses from 0.01 to 10 mg/kg, patients were given intravenous ivuxolimab every 2 weeks. The study reported partial responses in three patients: one hepatocellular carcinoma, two cutaneous melanoma.

This CDR3 region has 13 residues. After removal of 6 bases from V and 6 bases from J, the junction contained 5 bases not matched to a gene. CDR1 and CDR2 from the germline V gene are LNHDA and SQIVND (reference sequence). Some clones are missing from TCRdb's copy, which holds only in-frame ones; the method was immunoSEQ multiplex PCR. This table holds roughly 80,000 clones, 85% to 95% found once. The TCR was taken from an adult with an advanced solid tumor such as melanoma, head and neck, liver or kidney cancer. The sequencing used CD4+ or CD8+ T cells sorted from blood, collected in a trial of the OX40 agonist ivuxolimab. The gene calls are TRBV19 and TRBJ2-7; 10 positions agree with TRBD1. CDR3 loop: CASRDRGYLEQYF. The CDR3 DNA sequence: TGTGCCAGTAGGGACAGGGGGTACCTCGAGCAGTACTTC. Looking up the rest from reference TRBV19 and TRBJ2-7 gives the full variable domain: DGGITQSPKYLFRKEGQNVTLSCEQNLNHDAMYWYRQDPGQGLRLIYYSQIVNDFQKGDIAEGYSVSREKKESFPLTVTSAQKNPTAFYLCASRDRGYLEQYFGPGTRLTVT.